Sequencing of this T cell receptor beta chain was carried out in a study of blood T cell repertoires in COVID-19. Study overall: Samples taken during acute and convalescent COVID-19 were collected in the United States, Italy and Spain.

Method: immunoSEQ multiplex PCR; TCRdb's copy keeps in-frame clones and lacks some. The table includes 200,000 to 300,000 clones, nearly 90% detected once. In germline, CDR1 is LGHDT, CDR2 YNNKEL (reference sequence). J lost 4 bases, V lost 1 base, and 6 bases had no gene match. This CDR3 is 15 amino acids long. The chain recombines TRBV3-1 (or the pseudogene TRBV3-2) with TRBJ2-7; 8 bases align to TRBD1. The TCR originated in a young woman with acute COVID-19. The sequencing input was PBMCs or T cells enriched from blood (not recorded which). DNA of the CDR3: TGTGCCAGCAGCCAAGCGACAGGGGTCCGGTACGAGCAGTACTTC. Protein product: CASSQATGVRYEQYF.